These 28 T cell receptor beta chains were sequenced from one sample in a study of blood T cell repertoires in COVID-19. Measured with immunoSEQ multiplex PCR; TCRdb has only the in-frame clones, and not every one. The table shows just under 150,000 clones, with about nine tenths occurring only once. Specimen: peripheral blood. The source of these receptors is a human donor in a cohort sampled during active COVID-19.

This chain joins TRBV2 and TRBJ1-2; no definite D call. Trimming pared 3 bases from V and 4 bases from J, leaving 12 bases between. Germline assignment: CDR1 SNHLY and CDR2 FYNNEI. The CDR3 has 14 residues. The CDR3 nucleotides read TGTGCCAGCAGTGATTCTGGGGAGAGCTATGGCTACACCTTC. Its protein is CASSDSGESYGYTF.

The chain joins TRBV27 to TRBJ2-1; perhaps TRBD1 as D (6 bases). The germline V gene encodes CDR1 MNHEY and CDR2 SMNVEV (reference sequence). The V end lost 6 bases, the J end lost 7 bases, and 19 bases lay between the germline ends. This CDR3 has 15 amino acids. The chain's CDR3 is CASRSLQGPGNEQFF. CDR3 coding DNA: TGTGCCAGCAGGTCTCTTCAGGGGCCGGGGAATGAGCAGTTCTTC.

The chain combines TRBV2 with TRBJ2-1, with D maybe TRBD2 (6 bases). Germline CDR1 SNHLY, CDR2 FYNNEI. The CDR3 runs to 13 residues. Between the trimmed V and J ends, which lost 7 bases and 6 bases, there was a span of 13 bases. This CDR3 is CASKGGRSNEQFF. In DNA, the CDR3 is TGTGCCAGCAAGGGAGGAAGGTCCAATGAGCAGTTCTTC. Complete variable domain (other parts from reference TRBV2 and TRBJ2-1): EPEVTQTPSHQVTQMGQEVILRCVPISNHLYFYWYRQILGQKVEFLVSFYNNEISEKSEIFDDQFSVERPDGSNFTLKIRSTKLEDSAMYFCASKGGRSNEQFFGPGTRLTVL.

This sequence joins TRBV19 and TRBJ2-7, with 8 bases aligning to TRBD1. The J segment lost 3 bases and the V segment lost 0 bases, leaving 7 bases of the junction unmatched. The CDR3 contains 16 residues. Germline CDR1 and CDR2: LNHDA and SQIVND (reference sequence). CDR3 DNA: TGTGCCAGTAGTATAGACCGGGACAGGCAGGACTACGAGCAGTACTTC. This codes for CASSIDRDRQDYEQYF.

The rearrangement joins TRBV7-3 to TRBJ2-1, with a weak D call TRBD2 (6 bases). This CDR3 has 16 amino acids. The V gene's germline CDR1 is SGHTA and CDR2 FQGTGA. Trimming cost V 0 bases and J 2 bases, with 11 bases left between them. CDR3 in amino acids: CASSLTATRTYNEQFF. The DNA for the CDR3 is TGTGCCAGCAGCTTAACCGCGACTAGGACCTACAATGAGCAGTTCTTC.

This clone was seen a few times. In nucleotides, the CDR3 is TGCGCCAGCAGCCTGATTACAGGGTATCAGCCCCAGCATTTT. Translating gives CASSLITGYQPQHF. The rearrangement links TRBV4-1 to TRBJ1-5; tentative D call: TRBD1 (6 bases). The CDR3 spans 14 residues. V was clipped by 4 bases and J by 5 bases, with 12 bases between them. The germline V gene encodes CDR1 MGHRA and CDR2 YSYEKL.

The V and J genes are TRBV7-6 and TRBJ1-2; tentative D call: TRBD1 (5 bases). The CDR3 sequence is 16 residues long. Germline assignment: CDR1 SGHVS and CDR2 FNYEAQ. V gave up 4 bases and J gave up 4 bases, with 19 bases separating them. The CDR3 sequence: CASSSYRRQRVYGYTF. CDR3 sequence (DNA): TGTGCCAGCAGCTCCTACCGAAGACAGAGAGTCTATGGCTACACCTTC.

The J gene is TRBJ2-7, the V gene TRBV27; a weak D match, TRBD1 (5 bases). The CDR3 has 13 residues. V gave up 2 bases and J gave up 4 bases, with 9 bases separating them. Germline CDR1 is MNHEY and CDR2 is SMNVEV (reference sequence). CDR3 nucleotides: TGTGCCAGCAGTTTAATCCAGGGATACGAGCAGTACTTC. Translated: CASSLIQGYEQYF.

The chain carries TRBV5-6 and TRBJ1-5; no clear D gene. Germline-derived CDR1 and CDR2 are SGHDT and YYEEEE. The CDR3 sequence is 15 residues long. With 3 bases removed from V and 0 bases from J, the gap between germline ends came to 10 bases. CDR3 nucleotide sequence: TGTGCCAGCAGCTATGGGCGTCCTAGCAATCAGCCCCAGCATTTT. Encoded protein: CASSYGRPSNQPQHF.

This clone came up a few times. The gene calls are TRBV27 and TRBJ1-1, with D tentatively TRBD1 (5 bases). Germline V gene data show CDR1 as MNHEY and CDR2 as SMNVEV (reference sequence). The CDR3 has 14 amino acids. Deletions cut 7 bases from V and 5 bases from J, with 17 bases between. Here the CDR3 DNA reads TGTGCCAGCATGAATAAGGGGTGGGGAACTGAAGCTTTCTTT. Translated: CASMNKGWGTEAFF.

The rearrangement joins TRBV19 to TRBJ1-2, with D perhaps TRBD1 (6 bases). This CDR3 is built from 14 residues. The germline V and J ends were trimmed by 6 bases and 0 bases, with 11 bases remaining between them. Germline V lookup: CDR1 LNHDA, CDR2 SQIVND (reference sequence). The CDR3 DNA reads TGTGCCAGTAGGACAGGAAGCTCTAACTATGGCTACACCTTC. It translates to CASRTGSSNYGYTF. Using reference TRBV19 and TRBJ1-2 for the parts outside the CDR3, the full variable domain is DGGITQSPKYLFRKEGQNVTLSCEQNLNHDAMYWYRQDPGQGLRLIYYSQIVNDFQKGDIAEGYSVSREKKESFPLTVTSAQKNPTAFYLCASRTGSSNYGYTFGSGTRLTVV.

The chain joins TRBV12-3 or TRBV12-4 to TRBJ1-2; TRBD1 matches 7 bases. The V segment lost 2 bases and the J segment 4 bases; nucleotides outside the gene matches: 1. The CDR3 contains 13 residues. The CDR3 coding sequence is TGTGCCAGCAGTTTACACAGGGGCTATGGCTACACCTTC. Protein product: CASSLHRGYGYTF.

The chain has TRBV28 and TRBJ2-6, with 11 bases fitting TRBD2. V trimming: 6 bases; J trimming: 0 bases; junction bases outside the gene matches: 10. Per the germline V gene, CDR1 is MDHEN and CDR2 is SYDVKM. The CDR3 is made up of 19 amino acids. The CDR3, as DNA: TGTGCCAGCAGCGAATTACTAGCGGGGGAGATCTCTGGGGCCAACGTCCTGACTTTC. This gives the protein CASSELLAGEISGANVLTF.

This clone was seen just once. This chain connects TRBV7-9 to TRBJ2-1; 10 bases map to TRBD2. Germline loops: CDR1 SEHNR, CDR2 FQNEAQ (reference sequence). This CDR3 contains 16 residues. J was trimmed by 9 bases and V by 6 bases; bases with no gene match: 14. The CDR3 DNA is TGTGCCAGCAGTCCGACAGCGGGGGGGCTGTATGGTGAGCAGTTCTTC. This encodes CASSPTAGGLYGEQFF. Together with reference TRBV7-9 and TRBJ2-1, the CDR3 gives the full variable domain: DTGVSQNPRHKITKRGQNVTFRCDPISEHNRLYWYRQTLGQGPEFLTYFQNEAQLEKSRLLSDRFSAERPKGSFSTLEIQRTEQGDSAMYLCASSPTAGGLYGEQFFGPGTRLTVL.

The rearrangement links TRBV2 to TRBJ2-5; 8 nucleotides align to TRBD2. The CDR3 spans 12 residues. Germline CDR1 reads SNHLY; CDR2 reads FYNNEI. V lost 10 bases, J lost 2 bases, and 3 bases stayed unmatched. The CDR3 nucleotides read TGTGCCAACAGCGGGGGTCAAGAGACCCAGTACTTC. Residues: CANSGGQETQYF.

The genes are TRBV12-3 or TRBV12-4 and TRBJ1-2, with TRBD1 matching 8 bases. The CDR3 runs 13 residues. V shed 5 bases and J 7 bases; nucleotides not matched to a gene: 6. The CDR3, as DNA: TGTGCCAGCAGTCTAACAGGGGGGTTTGGCTACACCTTC. This gives the protein CASSLTGGFGYTF.

This sequence joins TRBV12-3 or TRBV12-4 and TRBJ1-6; no clear D. The CDR3 consists of 13 residues. The V end lost 6 bases, the J end lost 9 bases, and 12 bases lay between the germline ends. DNA of the CDR3: TGTGCCAGCAGAGGCGGTTGGATTTCACCCCTCCACTTT. It encodes CASRGGWISPLHF.

V gene TRBV7-2 combines with J gene TRBJ1-1; D is ambiguous. The CDR3 is made up of 13 amino acids. The V and J ends lost 5 bases and 8 bases respectively, with 15 bases between them. Germline CDR1 SGHTA, CDR2 FQGNSA. CDR3 residues: CASSTYFVREAFF. The CDR3 nucleotides read TGTGCCAGCAGCACATACTTCGTCAGGGAAGCTTTCTTT.

The rearrangement links TRBV19 to TRBJ2-1, with 14 nucleotides matching TRBD2. With 4 bases clipped from V and 4 bases from J, the junction kept 15 bases outside the gene matches. Germline CDR1 reads LNHDA; CDR2 reads SQIVND (reference sequence). CDR3 length equals 20 residues. As DNA, the CDR3 is TGTGCCAGTAGTACAGGACTAGCGGGGGGCTCCTTCTTGATTTACAATGAGCAGTTCTTC. As protein: CASSTGLAGGSFLIYNEQFF. The whole variable domain, filled in from reference TRBV19 and TRBJ2-1, reads DGGITQSPKYLFRKEGQNVTLSCEQNLNHDAMYWYRQDPGQGLRLIYYSQIVNDFQKGDIAEGYSVSREKKESFPLTVTSAQKNPTAFYLCASSTGLAGGSFLIYNEQFFGPGTRLTVL.

The chain carries TRBV7-9 and TRBJ2-7; TRBD1 agrees at 9 bases. The CDR3 runs 13 residues. After removal of 4 bases from V and 6 bases from J, the junction contained 4 bases not matched to a gene. CDR1 and CDR2 from the germline V gene are SEHNR and FQNEAQ (reference sequence). CDR3 region: CASSWTGVAEQYF. CDR3 DNA: TGTGCCAGCAGCTGGACAGGGGTTGCCGAGCAGTACTTC.

The chain's CDR3 is CASSLYRPHTEAFF. The CDR3 nucleotides are TGTGCCAGCAGCTTATACAGACCTCACACTGAAGCTTTCTTT. This chain uses TRBV7-9 with TRBJ1-1; unclear D gene. The V and J ends lost 2 bases and 3 bases respectively, with 10 bases between them. CDR3 length equals 14 residues. Germline-derived CDR1 and CDR2 are SEHNR and FQNEAQ (reference sequence).

The chain carries TRBV9 and TRBJ2-7; no clear D. Trimming removed 0 bases from V and 0 bases from J, with 7 bases in between. CDR3 length equals 14 residues. Germline loops: CDR1 SGDLS, CDR2 YYNGEE. The CDR3 sequence: CASSVAVSSYEQYF. As DNA, the CDR3 is TGTGCCAGCAGCGTAGCGGTGAGCTCCTACGAGCAGTACTTC.

The J gene is TRBJ1-5, the V gene TRBV7-8, with a possible D match to TRBD1 (5 bases). The CDR3 runs 14 residues. The V end lost 1 base, the J end lost 7 bases, and 11 bases lay between the germline ends. Germline lookup yields CDR1 SGHVS and CDR2 FQNEAQ. CDR3 nucleotide sequence: TGTGCCAGCAGCTTAGTGGGGGGTGGCCAGCCCCAGCATTTT. Translation: CASSLVGGGQPQHF.

This chain connects TRBV3-1 (or the pseudogene TRBV3-2) to TRBJ2-5; 9 nucleotides agree with TRBD2. Germline V gene lookup returns CDR1 LGHDT and CDR2 YNNKEL (reference sequence). J gave up 1 base and V 1 base, and 7 bases lay outside the gene matches. The CDR3 is 17 residues long. CDR3 bases: TGTGCCAGCAGCCAAGTGGAGACTAGCGGCCTCCAAGAGACCCAGTACTTC. This translates into CASSQVETSGLQETQYF.

This chain joins TRBV19 and TRBJ2-2, with D tentatively TRBD2 (5 bases). This CDR3 region has 18 residues. The ends were cut back, 3 bases at V and 4 bases at J, with 21 bases in the middle. Germline V gene data show CDR1 as LNHDA and CDR2 as SQIVND (reference sequence). CDR3 bases: TGTGCCAGTAGTATTCTTGGCGTCGGTCTAGCCGGCACCGGGGAGCTGTTTTTT. This codes for CASSILGVGLAGTGELFF.

The chain combines TRBV5-1 with TRBJ2-5, with TRBD2 matching 8 bases. The germline CDR1 and CDR2 sequences are SGHRS and YFSETQ. The ends lost 1 base at V and 2 bases at J; junction bases unmatched: 4. The CDR3 consists of 15 residues. This chain's CDR3 is CASSLFASGQETQYF. The CDR3 DNA is TGCGCCAGCAGCTTGTTCGCTAGCGGGCAAGAGACCCAGTACTTC. Full variable domain (rest looked up from reference TRBV5-1 and TRBJ2-5): KAGVTQTPRYLIKTRGQQVTLSCSPISGHRSVSWYQQTPGQGLQFLFEYFSETQRNKGNFPGRFSGRQFSNSRSEMNVSTLELGDSALYLCASSLFASGQETQYFGPGTRLLVL.

The V call is TRBV7-9, the J call TRBJ2-7; 8 bases align to TRBD1. V dropped 6 bases and J dropped 6; count of bases not matched to a gene: 4. Germline CDR1 SEHNR, CDR2 FQNEAQ (reference sequence). The CDR3 runs 12 residues. CDR3 nucleotide sequence: TGTGCCAGCAGGGGACAGGCCTCCGAGCAGTACTTC. This encodes CASRGQASEQYF. Combining the CDR3 with reference TRBV7-9 and TRBJ2-7 gives the whole variable domain DTGVSQNPRHKITKRGQNVTFRCDPISEHNRLYWYRQTLGQGPEFLTYFQNEAQLEKSRLLSDRFSAERPKGSFSTLEIQRTEQGDSAMYLCASRGQASEQYFGPGTRLTVT.

The chain uses TRBV6-5 and TRBJ2-1, with unresolved D. The ends were cut back, 0 bases at V and 9 bases at J, with 9 bases in the middle. This CDR3 contains 13 residues. The germline V gene encodes CDR1 MNHEY and CDR2 SVGAGI. The CDR3 loop reads CASSYSIPGEQFF. DNA of the CDR3: TGTGCCAGCAGTTACTCGATACCGGGTGAGCAGTTCTTC.